The T cell receptor beta chain described here comes from a study of cytotoxic CD8 clonotypes in ibrutinib-treated CLL. Study-level background: Sample averages reached about 250,000 productive templates and 80,000 to 100,000 productive rearrangements.

Study-wide results and caveats: In comparison with age-matched healthy donors, baseline clonality was higher and tracked circulating CD8+ T-cell counts. Timing of sampling differed between sustained-remission and progressing patients. Rare overall, public clonotypes shrank or held steady under therapy.

Germline V gene data show CDR1 as SGHAT and CDR2 as FQNNGV. Trimming left V 1 base short and J 5 bases short, with 12 bases between. The length of the CDR3 is 14 residues. Sequencing used immunoSEQ multiplex PCR; TCRdb keeps in-frame clones, though not all of them. The repertoire has some 350,000 clones, roughly 71% of them found once; the top ten carry around 6.5%. About this clone: Antigen unknown.

The genes are TRBV11-2 and TRBJ2-7; D tentatively reads TRBD1 or TRBD2 (5 bases each). The specimen was PBMCs, collected after 36 months of ibrutinib treatment. The source is a human donor with chronic lymphocytic leukemia. CDR3 bases: TGTGCCAGCAGCTTAGTGAGGGGAACTGACGAGCAGTACTTC. The encoded protein is CASSLVRGTDEQYF.